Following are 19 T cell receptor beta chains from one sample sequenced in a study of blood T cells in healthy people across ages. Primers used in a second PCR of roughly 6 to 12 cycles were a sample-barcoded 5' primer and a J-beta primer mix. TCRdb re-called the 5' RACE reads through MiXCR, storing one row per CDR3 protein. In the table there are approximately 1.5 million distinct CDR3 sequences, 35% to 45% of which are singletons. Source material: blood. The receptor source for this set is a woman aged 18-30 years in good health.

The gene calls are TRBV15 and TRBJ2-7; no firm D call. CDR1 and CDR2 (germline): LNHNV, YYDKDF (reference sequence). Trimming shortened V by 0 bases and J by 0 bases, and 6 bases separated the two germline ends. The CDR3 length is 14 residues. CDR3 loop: CATSREPSSYEQYF. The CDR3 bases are TGTGCCACCAGCAGAGAGCCGAGCTCCTACGAGCAGTACTTC.

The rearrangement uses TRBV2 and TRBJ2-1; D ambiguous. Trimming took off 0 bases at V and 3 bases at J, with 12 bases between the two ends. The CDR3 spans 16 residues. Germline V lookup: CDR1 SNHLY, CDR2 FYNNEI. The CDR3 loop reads CASSEAGILGYNEQFF. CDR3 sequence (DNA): TGTGCCAGCAGTGAAGCAGGCATATTAGGCTACAATGAGCAGTTCTTC.

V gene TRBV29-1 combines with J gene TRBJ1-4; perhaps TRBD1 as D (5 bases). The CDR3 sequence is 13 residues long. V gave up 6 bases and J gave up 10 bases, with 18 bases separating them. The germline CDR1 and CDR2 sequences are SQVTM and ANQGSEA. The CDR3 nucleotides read TGCAGCGTCCTGGGGCAGGGATTTGGAAAACTGTTTTTT. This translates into CSVLGQGFGKLFF.

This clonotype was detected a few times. The CDR3 sequence: CASSYPYFLALVYNEQFF. The CDR3 region has the DNA TGTGCCAGCAGTTACCCATATTTTTTGGCCCTTGTTTACAATGAGCAGTTCTTC. V is TRBV6-5 and J is TRBJ2-1; D is uncertain. CDR3 size: 18 residues. V shed 2 bases and J shed 4 bases, with 21 bases lying between them. CDR1 is MNHEY, CDR2 SVGAGI, per germline.

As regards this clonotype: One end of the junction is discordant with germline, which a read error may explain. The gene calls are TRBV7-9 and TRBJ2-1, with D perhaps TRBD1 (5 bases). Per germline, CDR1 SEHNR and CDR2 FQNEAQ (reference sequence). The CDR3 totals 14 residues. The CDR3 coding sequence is TGTGCCGGCAGCTGGCGGACAAATCAAGAGACCCAGTTCTTC. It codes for CAGSWRTNQETQFF. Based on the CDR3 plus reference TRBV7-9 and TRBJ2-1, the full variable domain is DTGVSQNPRHKITKRGQNVTFRCDPISEHNRLYWYRQTLGQGPEFLTYFQNEAQLEKSRLLSDRFSAERPKGSFSTLEIQRTEQGDSAMYLCAGSWRTNQETQFFGPGTRLTVL.

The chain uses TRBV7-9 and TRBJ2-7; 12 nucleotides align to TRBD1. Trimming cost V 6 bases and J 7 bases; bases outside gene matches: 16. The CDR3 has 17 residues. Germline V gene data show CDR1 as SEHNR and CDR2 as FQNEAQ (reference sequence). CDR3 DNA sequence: TGTGCCAGCAGTTCCAGTCCGGGACAGGGGGCTTGGGATGAGCAGTACTTC. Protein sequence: CASSSSPGQGAWDEQYF.

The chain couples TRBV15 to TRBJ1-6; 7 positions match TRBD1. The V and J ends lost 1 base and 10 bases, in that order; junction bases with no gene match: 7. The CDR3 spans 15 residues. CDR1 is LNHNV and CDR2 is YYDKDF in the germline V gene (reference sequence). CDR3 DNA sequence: TGTGCCACCAGCAGAGGCGGGACAGAGACATCACCCCTCCACTTT. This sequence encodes CATSRGGTETSPLHF.

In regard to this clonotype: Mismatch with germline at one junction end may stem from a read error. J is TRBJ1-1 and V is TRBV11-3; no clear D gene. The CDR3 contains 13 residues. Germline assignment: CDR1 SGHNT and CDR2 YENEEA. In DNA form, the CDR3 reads TGTGCCAGCAGTTTAGCCCCCGCCACTGAAGCTTTCTTT. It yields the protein CASSLAPATEAFF.

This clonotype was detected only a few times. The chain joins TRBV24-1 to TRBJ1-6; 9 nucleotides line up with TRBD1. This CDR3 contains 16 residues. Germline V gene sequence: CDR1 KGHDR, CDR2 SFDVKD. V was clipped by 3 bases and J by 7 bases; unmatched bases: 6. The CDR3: CATSDAGQGPNSPLHF. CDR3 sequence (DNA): TGTGCCACCAGTGATGCGGGACAGGGACCAAATTCACCCCTCCACTTT.

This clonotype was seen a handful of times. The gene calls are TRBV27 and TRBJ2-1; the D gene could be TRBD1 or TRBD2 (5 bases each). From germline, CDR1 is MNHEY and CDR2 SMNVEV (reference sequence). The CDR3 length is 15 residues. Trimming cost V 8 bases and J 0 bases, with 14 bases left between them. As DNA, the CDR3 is TGTGCCAGCGGCCCTGCAGGGAGCTCCTACAATGAGCAGTTCTTC. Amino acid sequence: CASGPAGSSYNEQFF.

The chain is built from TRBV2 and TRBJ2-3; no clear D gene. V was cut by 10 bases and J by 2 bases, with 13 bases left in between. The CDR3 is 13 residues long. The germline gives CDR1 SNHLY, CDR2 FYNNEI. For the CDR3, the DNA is TGTGCCACCACTGACCCATACACAGATACGCAGTATTTT. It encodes CATTDPYTDTQYF.

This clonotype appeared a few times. Written as DNA, the CDR3 is TGCGCCAGCAGCCAATTGGCCTCGGGTGAGCAGTTCTTC. Translation: CASSQLASGEQFF. The chain joins TRBV4-3 to TRBJ2-1; D is unresolved. V was pared by 2 bases and J by 9 bases, with 11 bases between. Germline V gene lookup returns CDR1 LGHNA and CDR2 YSLEER. The length of the CDR3 is 13 residues.

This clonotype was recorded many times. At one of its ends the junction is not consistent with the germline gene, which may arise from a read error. The CDR3 DNA reads TGTGCTAGCAGCTTGGACAGCAACACTGAAGCTTTCTTT. It yields the protein CASSLDSNTEAFF. The rearrangement joins TRBV7-7 to TRBJ1-1; D is possibly TRBD1 (6 bases). Germline lookup yields CDR1 SSHAT and CDR2 FNYEAQ (reference sequence). The CDR3 sequence is 13 residues long.

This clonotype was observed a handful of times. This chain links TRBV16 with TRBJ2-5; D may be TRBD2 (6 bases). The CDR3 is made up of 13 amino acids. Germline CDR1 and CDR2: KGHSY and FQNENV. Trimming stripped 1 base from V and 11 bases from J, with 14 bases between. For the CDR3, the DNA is TGTGCCAGCAGCCAATTATGGAGGGAAGAGCAGTACTTC. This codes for CASSQLWREEQYF.

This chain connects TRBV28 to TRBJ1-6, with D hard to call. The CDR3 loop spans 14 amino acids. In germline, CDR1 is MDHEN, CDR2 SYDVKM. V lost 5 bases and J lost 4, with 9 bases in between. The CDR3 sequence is CASSVRHYNSPLHF. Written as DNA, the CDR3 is TGTGCCAGCAGTGTACGTCATTATAATTCACCCCTCCACTTT.

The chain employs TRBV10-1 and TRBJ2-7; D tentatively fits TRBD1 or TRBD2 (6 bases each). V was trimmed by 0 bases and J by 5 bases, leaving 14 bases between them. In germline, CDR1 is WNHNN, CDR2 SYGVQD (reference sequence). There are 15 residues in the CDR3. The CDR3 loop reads CASSESQGRWNEQYF. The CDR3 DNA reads TGCGCCAGCAGTGAGTCCCAGGGGAGGTGGAACGAGCAGTACTTC.

The CDR3 sequence: CSARASGGCEQFF. The CDR3 DNA is TGCAGTGCTAGGGCTAGCGGGGGGTGTGAGCAGTTCTTC. The rearrangement joins TRBV20-1 to TRBJ2-1; 11 bases line up with TRBD2. The germline V gene encodes CDR1 DFQATT and CDR2 SNEGSKA (reference sequence). V was pared by 3 bases and J by 9 bases, with 4 bases of the junction left unmatched. The CDR3 extends over 13 amino acids.

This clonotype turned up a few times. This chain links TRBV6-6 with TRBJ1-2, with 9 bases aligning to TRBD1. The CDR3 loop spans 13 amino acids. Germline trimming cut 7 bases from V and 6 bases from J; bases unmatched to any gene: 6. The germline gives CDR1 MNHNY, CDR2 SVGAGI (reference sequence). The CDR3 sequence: CASTSGTGNGYTF. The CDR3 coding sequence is TGTGCCAGCACCTCCGGGACAGGGAATGGCTACACCTTC.

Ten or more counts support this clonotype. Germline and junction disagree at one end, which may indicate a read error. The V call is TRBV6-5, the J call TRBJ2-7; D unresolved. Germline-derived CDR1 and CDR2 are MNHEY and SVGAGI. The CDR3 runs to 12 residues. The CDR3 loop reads CHKIPLNYEQYF. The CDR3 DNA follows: TGCCACAAGATCCCACTCAACTACGAGCAGTACTTC.